Included here is one T cell receptor (beta chain) sequence, with context. The sample belongs to a study of memory CD4+ T cells and cytomegalovirus serostatus. About the study: Healthy Belgian adult donors included 9 or 10 CMV-positive and 24 CMV-negative people.

Single viable CD3+CD4+CD8-CD45RO+ cells were sorted as the memory CD4+ T cells. V gave up 6 bases and J gave up 6 bases; unmatched junction bases: 7. The CDR3 totals 13 residues. From germline, CDR1 is MNHNS and CDR2 SASEGT. The assay was immunoSEQ multiplex PCR, and TCRdb's table has in-frame clones only and misses some. The sample has tens of thousands of clones, around 80% seen once. This clonotype originated in an adult in good health and CMV-seronegative. What was sequenced was memory CD4+ T cells from blood. The chain couples TRBV6-1 to TRBJ1-2; 7 bases are a match to TRBD1. The CDR3 bases are TGTGCCAGCAGCCTGACCGGGACAGATGGCTACACCTTC. This codes for CASSLTGTDGYTF.